These 12 T cell receptor beta chains were sequenced from one sample in a study of cytomegalovirus exposure and HLA in healthy donors. The PCR made use of 60 Vbeta and 13 Jbeta primers. The table came from immunoSEQ multiplex PCR; TCRdb's copy has only in-frame clones and leaves some out. The sample records approximately 170,000 clones, 70% to 90% being singletons. The sequencing input was PBMCs. These receptors were collected from a male donor in good health and CMV-seronegative.

The V and J genes are TRBV5-5 and TRBJ1-5, with D uncertain. The CDR3 is 15 residues long. Trimming shortened V by 0 bases and J by 0 bases, and 7 bases separated the two germline ends. CDR1 is SGHKS and CDR2 is YYEKEE in the germline V gene (reference sequence). CDR3 residues: CASSLGATSNQPQHF. The CDR3 DNA reads TGTGCCAGCAGCTTGGGGGCAACTAGCAATCAGCCCCAGCATTTT.

The rearrangement links TRBV27 to TRBJ1-2, with D maybe TRBD1 (5 bases). This CDR3 contains 16 residues. With 5 bases removed from V and 2 bases from J, the gap between germline ends came to 18 bases. The V gene's germline CDR1 is MNHEY and CDR2 SMNVEV (reference sequence). The DNA for the CDR3 is TGTGCCAGCAGTCCCCAAACAGGTTTCGGGAACTATGGCTACACCTTC. This translates into CASSPQTGFGNYGYTF.

V and J are TRBV5-6 and TRBJ2-1; 13 bases agree with TRBD2. With V trimmed by 6 bases and J by 10 bases, 13 bases remained unmatched. Germline CDR1 SGHDT, CDR2 YYEEEE. The CDR3 sequence is 16 residues long. The chain's CDR3 is CASTGTSGTPSGEQFF. The CDR3 nucleotides read TGTGCCAGCACCGGGACTAGCGGGACTCCTAGTGGCGAGCAGTTCTTC.

This clone appeared a few times. V and J are TRBV4-1 and TRBJ2-7, with a tentative D call TRBD2 (7 bases). In germline, CDR1 is MGHRA, CDR2 YSYEKL. V shed 1 base and J shed 4 bases, with 14 bases lying between them. The length of the CDR3 is 15 residues. The CDR3 here is CASSQAGRGGYEQYF. CDR3 bases: TGCGCCAGCAGCCAAGCTGGCAGGGGAGGGTACGAGCAGTACTTC.

The chain combines TRBV4-1 with TRBJ2-1; 9 nucleotides agree with TRBD2. This CDR3 region has 16 residues. V trimming: 4 bases; J trimming: 3 bases; junction bases outside the gene matches: 7. The germline gives CDR1 MGHRA, CDR2 YSYEKL. In nucleotides, the CDR3 is TGCGCCAGCAGCCCCCAGGAGCGGGGGGTCTACAATGAGCAGTTCTTC. Its translation: CASSPQERGVYNEQFF.

This clone occurred once. The V gene is TRBV11-1, the J gene TRBJ1-2; 7 bases are a match to TRBD1. CDR1 and CDR2 from the germline V gene are SGHAT and FQDESV (reference sequence). The V gene end was trimmed by 5 bases and the J gene end by 1 base; junction bases not matched to a gene: 4. The CDR3 loop spans 14 amino acids. This CDR3 is CASSLGTVNYGYTF. The DNA of the CDR3 is TGTGCCAGCAGCCTTGGGACAGTTAACTATGGCTACACCTTC.

The chain combines TRBV4-2 with TRBJ1-2; 9 bases line up with TRBD1. The junction had 7 bases not matched to a gene; V was cut back by 1 base and J by 7 bases. CDR3 length: 15 amino acids. CDR1 and CDR2 from the germline V gene are LGHNA and YNFKEQ. CDR3 amino acids: CASSQGAGDRAGYTF. In nucleotides, the CDR3 is TGTGCCAGCAGCCAAGGGGCGGGGGACAGGGCTGGCTACACCTTC.

The chain has TRBV7-2 and TRBJ2-3; D is undetermined. V lost 8 bases and J 0 bases, leaving 9 bases between the germline ends. The CDR3 runs to 13 residues. Looked up from germline, CDR1 is SGHTA and CDR2 is FQGNSA. CDR3 in amino acids: CASGRVSTDTQYF. The CDR3 nucleotides read TGTGCCAGCGGTCGGGTCAGCACAGATACGCAGTATTTT. Together with reference TRBV7-2 and TRBJ2-3, the CDR3 gives the full variable domain: GAGVSQSPSNKVTEKGKDVELRCDPISGHTALYWYRQSLGQGLEFLIYFQGNSAPDKSGLPSDRFSAERTGGSVSTLTIQRTQQEDSAVYLCASGRVSTDTQYFGPGTRLTVL.

V usage is TRBV5-1 and J usage is TRBJ1-2, with a weak D call TRBD1 (5 bases). The germline V and J ends were trimmed by 3 bases and 4 bases, with 16 bases remaining between them. The germline gives CDR1 SGHRS, CDR2 YFSETQ. This CDR3 has 15 residues. This CDR3 reads CASSSESQGVYGYTF. The CDR3 DNA reads as TGCGCCAGCAGCTCCGAATCCCAGGGTGTCTATGGCTACACCTTC.

The V gene is TRBV10-3, the J gene TRBJ2-7, with D possibly being TRBD2 (5 bases). Trimming took 0 bases from V and 1 from J, leaving 13 bases between them. CDR1 ENHRY and CDR2 SYGVKD come from the germline V gene. The CDR3 spans 16 residues. The CDR3 is CAISESGLRRSYEQYF. The CDR3 DNA is TGTGCCATCAGTGAGTCAGGACTGCGGCGATCCTACGAGCAGTACTTC.

V and J are TRBV5-1 and TRBJ1-1, with 9 bases lining up with TRBD1. Germline V lookup: CDR1 SGHRS, CDR2 YFSETQ. CDR3 length: 17 residues. V dropped 0 bases and J dropped 3; count of bases not matched to a gene: 9. CDR3 amino acids: CASSLVPGTGKDTEAFF. CDR3 DNA: TGCGCCAGCAGCTTGGTACCCGGGACAGGGAAAGACACTGAAGCTTTCTTT.

This clone has just a few counts. This chain connects TRBV4-3 to TRBJ1-4; the D gene is possibly TRBD1 (6 bases). CDR1 LGHNA and CDR2 YSLEER come from the germline V gene. V was cut by 4 bases and J by 5 bases, with 17 bases left in between. The CDR3 totals 16 residues. The CDR3 region is CASSPGPRGGNEKLFF. In DNA form, the CDR3 reads TGCGCCAGCAGCCCTGGGCCCAGAGGGGGAAATGAAAAACTGTTTTTT.